The clone carrying this T cell receptor beta chain was observed many times. The entry originates in a study of blood T cells in healthy people across ages. Study at large: Template switching picked up about one barcoded beta molecule for each two T cells.

The germline V gene encodes CDR1 MDHEN and CDR2 SYDVKM. The CDR3 sequence is 13 residues long. V shed 10 bases and J 0 bases; nucleotides not matched to a gene: 4. Isolated per sample were at least 7 million PBMCs. With a J-beta primer mix and a sample-barcoded 5' primer, a second PCR ran roughly 7 to 11 cycles. MiXCR, run by TCRdb on the 5' RACE reads, gives a single entry per CDR3 protein. The sample lists roughly 1,000,000 distinct CDR3 sequences; approximately 26% were seen once. The data also belong to a second study, concerning T cells of mothers and their children. That paper notes: The study obtained over 9.5 million TCR beta CDR3 reads per mother and around 2.7 million per child. In unrelated and related pairs, TCR recombination output is shaped in a similar way by thymic selection.

This chain uses TRBV28 with TRBJ2-7; 9 bases agree with TRBD2. The sequence was obtained from a girl aged 2 to 9 in good health. Sequenced material: blood. CDR3 DNA: TGTGCCACCGGACTAGCGAGCTCCTACGAGCAGTACTTC. Translation gives CATGLASSYEQYF.